Following are 8 T cell receptor beta chains from one sample sequenced in a study of blood T cell repertoires in COVID-19. The repertoire was sequenced with immunoSEQ multiplex PCR; TCRdb's copy has only in-frame clones and lacks some. The table has about 170,000 clones, less than 85% seen once. Sequences were obtained from peripheral blood. All receptors come from a woman older than 75 with acute or convalescent COVID-19.

V usage is TRBV11-1 and J usage is TRBJ2-1; 7 positions match TRBD2. This CDR3 contains 16 residues. Losses at the gene ends were 0 bases for V and 2 bases for J; bases not matched to a gene: 4. Looked up from germline, CDR1 is SGHAT and CDR2 is FQDESV (reference sequence). CDR3 sequence: CASSLAPSGTYNEQFF. The CDR3 nucleotides are TGTGCCAGCAGCTTAGCGCCCAGCGGGACCTACAATGAGCAGTTCTTC. The full variable domain, its missing parts supplied by reference TRBV11-1 and TRBJ2-1, is EAEVAQSPRYKITEKSQAVAFWCDPISGHATLYWYRQILGQGPELLVQFQDESVVDDSQLPKDRFSAERLKGVDSTLKIQPAELGDSAMYLCASSLAPSGTYNEQFFGPGTRLTVL.

The chain carries TRBV4-3 and TRBJ2-1, with D uncertain. The CDR3 runs to 15 residues. Germline CDR1 LGHNA, CDR2 YSLEER. V lost 0 bases to trimming and J lost 6 bases, with 12 bases between them. CDR3 bases: TGCGCCAGCAGCCAAGATTATACAGCCGCCAATGAGCAGTTCTTC. Its translation is CASSQDYTAANEQFF.

V usage is TRBV11-2 and J usage is TRBJ1-2, with a weak D call TRBD1 (5 bases). Germline CDR1 and CDR2: SGHAT and FQNNGV. Deletions cut 5 bases from V and 3 bases from J, with 7 bases between. CDR3 length: 12 amino acids. The CDR3 nucleotides read TGTGCCAGCAGCGCGACAGACTATGGCTACACCTTC. As protein: CASSATDYGYTF.

V is TRBV5-1 and J is TRBJ2-3, with 7 bases aligning to TRBD1. Looked up from germline, CDR1 is SGHRS and CDR2 is YFSETQ. This CDR3 is built from 15 residues. J gave up 0 bases and V 0 bases, and 1 base lay outside the gene matches. This CDR3 reads CASSLGQGSTDTQYF. Here the CDR3 DNA reads TGCGCCAGCAGCTTGGGACAGGGCAGCACAGATACGCAGTATTTT.

The chain links TRBV7-8 to TRBJ1-5, with D perhaps TRBD1 (5 bases). The CDR3 spans 16 residues. Germline V gene data show CDR1 as SGHVS and CDR2 as FQNEAQ. V was pared by 5 bases and J by 2 bases, with 16 bases between. The CDR3 is CASSPQGAFGNQPQHF. CDR3 DNA: TGTGCCAGCAGCCCTCAGGGTGCGTTCGGCAATCAGCCCCAGCATTTT.

The chain has TRBV28 and TRBJ2-1, with D possibly matching TRBD1 (6 bases). Germline lookup yields CDR1 MDHEN and CDR2 SYDVKM. CDR3 length: 14 amino acids. Deletions cut 8 bases from V and 2 bases from J, with 13 bases between. CDR3 region: CASFPGQTYNEQFF. The CDR3 region has the DNA TGTGCCAGCTTCCCGGGACAAACCTACAATGAGCAGTTCTTC.

The chain combines TRBV18 with TRBJ2-3, with 8 bases identical to TRBD2. The junction had 7 bases not matched to a gene; V was cut back by 4 bases and J by 1 base. The CDR3 totals 16 residues. Germline V CDR1 and CDR2: KGHSH, LQKENI. In DNA, the CDR3 is TGTGCCAGCTCACGGTCCCCCGGGAGGGGCACAGATACGCAGTATTTT. This encodes CASSRSPGRGTDTQYF.

CDR3 coding DNA: TGTGCCAGCAGCACCGGACTAGCGGGTAATGAGCAGTTCTTC. Translated, it gives CASSTGLAGNEQFF. This sequence joins TRBV6-5 and TRBJ2-1; TRBD2 matches at 11 bases. This CDR3 has 14 amino acids. Germline V gene sequence: CDR1 MNHEY, CDR2 SVGAGI. Trimming cost V 6 bases and J 7 bases; bases outside gene matches: 5.